This T cell receptor (beta chain) originates from a study of T cells after yellow fever vaccination. Study-level results: Of the clonotypes, a small share occurred in both CD4 and CD8 compartments.

Trimming removed 5 bases from V and 9 bases from J, with 17 bases in between. Germline V gene data show CDR1 as SGHTA and CDR2 as FQGNSA. The CDR3 has 15 amino acids. Comment on this clonotype: The antigen is unknown.

The authors made TCR cDNA by 5'RACE template switching, adding a universal primer site and UMIs. MiXCR, applied by TCRdb to the 5' RACE reads, yields one record per CDR3 protein. This repertoire shows just over 250,000 distinct CDR3 sequences, about 5.2% found once; its top ten account for around 3.5%. The chain couples TRBV7-2 to TRBJ1-6; D is unresolved. The starting material was CD4+ T cells sorted from PBMCs, obtained on the day of the yellow fever booster vaccination. The clonotype was recovered from a man between 18 and 29 years old who received the YFV17D yellow fever vaccine. CDR3 DNA: TGTGCCAGCAGCACGATGGCGCAGACCGGTTCACCCCTCCACTTT. Its protein is CASSTMAQTGSPLHF. Based on the CDR3 plus reference TRBV7-2 and TRBJ1-6, the full variable domain is GAGVSQSPSNKVTEKGKDVELRCDPISGHTALYWYRQSLGQGLEFLIYFQGNSAPDKSGLPSDRFSAERTGGSVSTLTIQRTQQEDSAVYLCASSTMAQTGSPLHFGNGTRLTVT.